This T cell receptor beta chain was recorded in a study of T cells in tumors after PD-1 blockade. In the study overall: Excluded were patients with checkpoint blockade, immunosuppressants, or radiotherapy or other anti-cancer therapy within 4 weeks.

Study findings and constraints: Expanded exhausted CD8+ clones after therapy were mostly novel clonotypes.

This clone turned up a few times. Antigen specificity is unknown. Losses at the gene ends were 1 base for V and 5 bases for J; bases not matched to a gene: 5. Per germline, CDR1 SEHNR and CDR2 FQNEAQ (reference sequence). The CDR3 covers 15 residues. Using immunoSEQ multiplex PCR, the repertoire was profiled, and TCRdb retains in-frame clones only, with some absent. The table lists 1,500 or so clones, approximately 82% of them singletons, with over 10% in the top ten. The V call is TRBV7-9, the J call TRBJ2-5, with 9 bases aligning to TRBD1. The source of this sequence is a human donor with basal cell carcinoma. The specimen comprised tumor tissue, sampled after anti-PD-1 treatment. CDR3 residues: CASSLGTGVSETQYF. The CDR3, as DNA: TGTGCCAGCAGCTTAGGGACAGGGGTTAGTGAGACCCAGTACTTC.